This T cell receptor (beta chain) derives from a study of OX40 agonist ivuxolimab in advanced cancers. As concerns this clone: Other DNA sequences from this sample encode an identical CDR3 as well.

Trimming took off 5 bases at V and 5 bases at J, with 12 bases between the two ends. The CDR3 extends over 13 amino acids. Germline assignment: CDR1 SGHTA and CDR2 FQGNSA. The method was immunoSEQ multiplex PCR; TCRdb's version includes in-frame clones alone and lacks a portion of them. In the table there are around 44,000 clones, around nine tenths of which are singletons. Source: CD4+ or CD8+ T cells sorted from blood, taken in a trial of the OX40 agonist ivuxolimab. The receptor was derived from an adult with an advanced solid tumor such as melanoma, head and neck, liver or kidney cancer. This chain links TRBV7-2 with TRBJ2-5; tentative D call: TRBD1 (5 bases). The CDR3 is CASSEGVGETQYF. DNA of the CDR3: TGTGCCAGCAGCGAAGGGGTGGGCGAGACCCAGTACTTC.